The 24 T cell receptor beta chains below come from one sample, sequenced in a study of identical twins. Each CDR3 protein gets one entry after TCRdb re-called the 5' RACE reads with MiXCR. In the table there are more than 400,000 distinct CDR3 sequences, roughly 15% of which are singletons. This sample was shared with a second study, whose subject was yellow fever vaccine responses in identical twins.

Sequenced sample: CD4+ T cells sorted from blood. The receptor set was obtained from a woman aged 18-29 years in good health.

This clonotype has a handful of counts. CDR3 in DNA: TGTGCCAGCAGCTTAGCGCTTGCGTACCGATACAATGAGCAGTTCTTC. It encodes CASSLALAYRYNEQFF. The V gene is TRBV7-9, the J gene TRBJ2-1; D gene unclear. The CDR3 extends over 16 amino acids. V was clipped by 0 bases and J by 4 bases, with 13 bases between them. Germline CDR1 is SEHNR and CDR2 is FQNEAQ (reference sequence).

This clonotype turned up a few times. The chain combines TRBV5-1 with TRBJ2-5; D may be TRBD2 (6 bases). Germline assignment: CDR1 SGHRS and CDR2 YFSETQ. V dropped 0 bases and J dropped 1 base, with 10 bases sitting between them. This CDR3 is 15 amino acids long. The CDR3 region is CASSLGASAQETQYF. Written as DNA, the CDR3 is TGCGCCAGCAGCTTGGGAGCTAGCGCCCAAGAGACCCAGTACTTC.

In this sample, this clonotype turned up a few times. The chain uses TRBV4-2 and TRBJ1-5; D is unclear. Germline CDR1 reads LGHNA; CDR2 reads YNFKEQ. This CDR3 has 14 amino acids. Deletions cut 0 bases from V and 1 base from J, with 4 bases between. CDR3 in DNA: TGTGCCAGCAGCCAAGAAAGCAGCAATCAGCCCCAGCATTTT. It encodes CASSQESSNQPQHF.

The gene calls are TRBV7-9 and TRBJ2-1; 7 nucleotides align to TRBD1. V lost 5 bases and J lost 2; bases outside the gene matches: 9. The CDR3 length is 16 residues. The germline V gene has CDR1 SEHNR and CDR2 FQNEAQ (reference sequence). DNA of the CDR3: TGTGCCAGCAGCCCCCTGAGAGGACAGGCCTACAATGAGCAGTTCTTC. Translating gives CASSPLRGQAYNEQFF.

This clonotype was seen only a few times. The chain couples TRBV5-1 to TRBJ2-1, with 10 bases fitting TRBD2. Trimming took 4 bases from V and 6 from J; bases not matched to a gene: 7. The CDR3 spans 15 residues. Germline V lookup: CDR1 SGHRS, CDR2 YFSETQ. The CDR3 DNA follows: TGCGCCAGCAGCAGGTCGTCTAGCGGGAGCAATGAGCAGTTCTTC. It yields the protein CASSRSSSGSNEQFF.

The sample holds many counts of this clonotype. This chain uses TRBV12-3 or TRBV12-4 with TRBJ1-1; 10 positions agree with TRBD1. The V segment lost 1 base and the J segment 2 bases; nucleotides outside the gene matches: 1. The CDR3 covers 15 residues. CDR3 coding DNA: TGTGCCAGCAGTTTAGTGACAGGGGGCAACACTGAAGCTTTCTTT. Residues: CASSLVTGGNTEAFF.

This clonotype was counted a few times. For the CDR3, the DNA is TGCAGTGCTAGAGAACGTAGAGGGACCTATAATTCACCCCTCCACTTT. It codes for CSARERRGTYNSPLHF. V gene TRBV20-1 combines with J gene TRBJ1-6, with unresolved D. CDR1 is DFQATT and CDR2 is SNEGSKA in the germline V gene (reference sequence). Trimming pared 0 bases from V and 2 bases from J, leaving 11 bases between. This CDR3 is 16 amino acids long.

The table lists this clonotype with a few counts. This rearrangement joins TRBV9 to TRBJ2-2, with D tentatively TRBD1 (6 bases). Germline V gene sequence: CDR1 SGDLS, CDR2 YYNGEE. The CDR3 extends over 14 amino acids. V was shortened by 6 bases and J by 0 bases, with 9 bases between the two germline ends. CDR3 bases: TGTGCCAGCAAAGAGGGGGCGAACACCGGGGAGCTGTTTTTT. Amino acid sequence: CASKEGANTGELFF.

V gene TRBV19 combines with J gene TRBJ2-2; 14 nucleotides line up with TRBD2. Germline-derived CDR1 and CDR2 are LNHDA and SQIVND (reference sequence). The CDR3 runs to 19 residues. V shed 7 bases, J shed 6 bases, and the junction held 16 bases outside the gene matches. CDR3 sequence: CASTTRPKTSGRAPGELFF. CDR3 sequence (DNA): TGTGCCAGTACCACTCGCCCCAAGACTAGCGGGAGGGCCCCCGGGGAGCTGTTTTTT.

This clonotype was counted between two and nine times. The junction differs from germline at one of its ends, possibly a read error. This chain links TRBV20-1 with TRBJ2-1; 12 bases line up with TRBD2. This CDR3 is built from 12 residues. Germline CDR1 reads DFQATT; CDR2 reads SNEGSKA (reference sequence). In DNA form, the CDR3 reads TGCAGTACTAGCGGGGGGTACAATGAGCAGTTCTTC. Translated, it gives CSTSGGYNEQFF.

There are a few counts of this clonotype. V gene TRBV6-2 or TRBV6-3 combines with J gene TRBJ1-1; no reliable D call. The CDR3 loop spans 14 amino acids. V was trimmed by 4 bases and J by 0 bases, leaving 9 bases between them. Germline-derived CDR1 and CDR2 are MNHEY and SVGEGT. CDR3 amino acids: CASSLRTVNTEAFF. CDR3 coding DNA: TGTGCCAGCAGTTTACGGACGGTGAACACTGAAGCTTTCTTT.

This chain connects TRBV2 to TRBJ2-7; a possible D gene is TRBD1 (5 bases). Trimming cost V 6 bases and J 0 bases, with 9 bases left between them. The CDR3 is 13 residues long. Germline V gene lookup returns CDR1 SNHLY and CDR2 FYNNEI. The CDR3, as DNA: TGTGCCAGCAGACAGGTCGACTCCTACGAGCAGTACTTC. Translated: CASRQVDSYEQYF. Looking up the rest from reference TRBV2 and TRBJ2-7 gives the full variable domain: EPEVTQTPSHQVTQMGQEVILRCVPISNHLYFYWYRQILGQKVEFLVSFYNNEISEKSEIFDDQFSVERPDGSNFTLKIRSTKLEDSAMYFCASRQVDSYEQYFGPGTRLTVT.

The sample holds one count of this clonotype. The J gene is TRBJ2-1, the V gene TRBV19; 13 bases are shared with TRBD2. The V segment lost 4 bases and the J segment 4 bases; nucleotides outside the gene matches: 7. The germline gives CDR1 LNHDA, CDR2 SQIVND (reference sequence). The CDR3 consists of 17 residues. Here the CDR3 DNA reads TGTGCCAGTAGTAAATCGACTAGCGGGGGGAATTACAATGAGCAGTTCTTC. Translation gives CASSKSTSGGNYNEQFF.

The chain couples TRBV20-1 to TRBJ2-5; 9 nucleotides line up with TRBD2. The CDR3 spans 15 residues. Germline CDR1 DFQATT, CDR2 SNEGSKA (reference sequence). Trimming took 0 bases from V and 7 from J; bases not matched to a gene: 9. In DNA, the CDR3 is TGCAGTGCTAGAGATCTGGCGGGAGGGCCTGGGACCCAGTACTTC. Translation gives CSARDLAGGPGTQYF.

This chain uses TRBV6-2 or TRBV6-3 with TRBJ2-7; D is uncertain. Germline-derived CDR1 and CDR2 are MNHEY and SVGEGT. CDR3 length: 12 residues. V gave up 6 bases and J gave up 5 bases, with 11 bases separating them. The CDR3 is CASSDFINEQYF. The CDR3 DNA reads as TGTGCCAGCAGCGATTTCATAAACGAGCAGTACTTC.

This clonotype came up many times. The rearrangement uses TRBV5-8 and TRBJ2-1, with D hard to call. V lost 0 bases, J lost 14 bases, and 9 bases lay in between. The V gene's germline CDR1 is SGHTS and CDR2 YDEGEE. The CDR3 extends over 11 amino acids. The CDR3: CASSLGPGKFF. The CDR3 nucleotides are TGTGCCAGCAGCTTGGGCCCGGGCAAGTTCTTC.

DNA for the CDR3: TGTGCCAGCAGTTTCCCCAACAGGGTGACAGATACGCAGTATTTT. Protein: CASSFPNRVTDTQYF. This chain links TRBV28 with TRBJ2-3; a possible D gene is TRBD1 (6 bases). V was shortened by 3 bases and J by 3 bases, with 13 bases between the two germline ends. CDR3 length: 15 residues. CDR1 is MDHEN, CDR2 SYDVKM, per germline.

The chain carries TRBV12-3 or TRBV12-4 and TRBJ2-3; 9 positions agree with TRBD2. Trimming removed 6 bases from V and 3 bases from J; junction bases left unmatched: 16. The CDR3 sequence is 18 residues long. CDR3 sequence reads: CASSPRTSARAVTDTQYF. In DNA form, the CDR3 reads TGTGCCAGCAGCCCTCGGACTAGCGCGAGGGCCGTTACAGATACGCAGTATTTT.

The chain combines TRBV5-1 with TRBJ1-4; no clear D. Germline lookup yields CDR1 SGHRS and CDR2 YFSETQ. Trimming pared 0 bases from V and 5 bases from J, leaving 5 bases between. The CDR3 runs 13 residues. The CDR3 DNA reads TGCGCCAGCAGCTTGGCGGCGAATGAAAAACTGTTTTTT. Translation gives CASSLAANEKLFF.

The V call is TRBV20-1, the J call TRBJ2-7, with 7 bases identical to TRBD2. The junction had 8 bases not matched to a gene; V was cut back by 5 bases and J by 1 base. Germline assignment: CDR1 DFQATT and CDR2 SNEGSKA (reference sequence). The CDR3 is made up of 14 amino acids. The CDR3 loop reads CSALGAAGSYEQYF. The CDR3 DNA is TGCAGTGCTCTCGGGGCAGCGGGATCCTACGAGCAGTACTTC.

This clonotype was counted between two and nine times. The rearrangement uses TRBV4-1 and TRBJ2-2; D gene uncertain. Germline V lookup: CDR1 MGHRA, CDR2 YSYEKL. The CDR3 is 13 amino acids. Trimming stripped 2 bases from V and 4 bases from J, with 5 bases between. CDR3 residues: CASSQLFTGELFF. The CDR3 coding sequence is TGCGCCAGCAGCCAACTTTTCACCGGGGAGCTGTTTTTT.

This clonotype showed up just a few times. This chain connects TRBV12-3 or TRBV12-4 to TRBJ2-4, with TRBD1 as a possible D gene (6 bases). Trimming shortened V by 3 bases and J by 4 bases, and 13 bases separated the two germline ends. The CDR3 length is 15 residues. As DNA, the CDR3 is TGTGCCAGCAGTTTGAGGGGGATAGTGAAAAACATTCAGTACTTC. Amino acids: CASSLRGIVKNIQYF.

This clonotype was observed a handful of times. The chain has TRBV20-1 and TRBJ2-1, with 8 bases identical to TRBD2. The CDR3 totals 16 residues. CDR1 and CDR2 from the germline V gene are DFQATT and SNEGSKA (reference sequence). Trimming removed 0 bases from V and 3 bases from J; junction bases left unmatched: 7. The CDR3 region has the DNA TGCAGTGCTAGAGATGGGGTAGCGGGAAACTACAATGAGCAGTTCTTC. Translated, it gives CSARDGVAGNYNEQFF.

At least ten counts were recorded for this clonotype. This chain's CDR3 is CASSRPRGSNQPQHF. CDR3 nucleotide sequence: TGTGCCAGCAGTCGCCCCAGGGGGTCCAATCAGCCCCAGCATTTT. The chain has TRBV12-3 or TRBV12-4 and TRBJ1-5, with 7 nucleotides matching TRBD1. The V gene end was trimmed by 5 bases and the J gene end by 3 bases; junction bases not matched to a gene: 7. The CDR3 runs to 15 residues.